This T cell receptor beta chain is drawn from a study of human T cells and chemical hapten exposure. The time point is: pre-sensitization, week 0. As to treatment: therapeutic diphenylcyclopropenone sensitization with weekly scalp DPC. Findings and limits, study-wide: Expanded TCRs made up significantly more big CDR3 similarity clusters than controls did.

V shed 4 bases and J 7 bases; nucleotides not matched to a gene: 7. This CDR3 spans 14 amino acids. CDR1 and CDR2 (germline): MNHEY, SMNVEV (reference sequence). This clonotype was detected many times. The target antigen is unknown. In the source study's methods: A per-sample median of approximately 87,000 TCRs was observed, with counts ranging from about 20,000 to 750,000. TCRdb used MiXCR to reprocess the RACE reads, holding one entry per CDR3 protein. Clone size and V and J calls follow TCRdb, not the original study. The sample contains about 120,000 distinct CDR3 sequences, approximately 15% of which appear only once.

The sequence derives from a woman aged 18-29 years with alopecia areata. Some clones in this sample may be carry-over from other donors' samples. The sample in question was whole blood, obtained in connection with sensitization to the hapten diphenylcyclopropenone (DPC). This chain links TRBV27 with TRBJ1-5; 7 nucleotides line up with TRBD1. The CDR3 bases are TGTGCCAGCAGTTCGACAGGGTTCGACCAGCCCCAGCATTTT. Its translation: CASSSTGFDQPQHF.